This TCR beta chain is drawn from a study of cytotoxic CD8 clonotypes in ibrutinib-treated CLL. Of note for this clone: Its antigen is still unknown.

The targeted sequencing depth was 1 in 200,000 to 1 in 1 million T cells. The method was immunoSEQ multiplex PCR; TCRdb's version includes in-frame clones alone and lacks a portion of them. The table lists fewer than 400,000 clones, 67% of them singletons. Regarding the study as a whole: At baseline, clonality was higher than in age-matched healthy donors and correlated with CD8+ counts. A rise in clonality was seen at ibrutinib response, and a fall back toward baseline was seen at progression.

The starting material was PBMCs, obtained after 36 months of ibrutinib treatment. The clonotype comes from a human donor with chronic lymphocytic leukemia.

The CDR3 DNA follows: TGCGCCAGCAGCCTCCTCCAGGGGGATGAGCAGTTCTTC. Encoded protein: CASSLLQGDEQFF. The chain has TRBV4-1 and TRBJ2-1, with 7 nucleotides matching TRBD1. Germline loops: CDR1 MGHRA, CDR2 YSYEKL. This CDR3 is 13 amino acids long. Trimming took 4 bases from V and 8 from J; bases not matched to a gene: 5.